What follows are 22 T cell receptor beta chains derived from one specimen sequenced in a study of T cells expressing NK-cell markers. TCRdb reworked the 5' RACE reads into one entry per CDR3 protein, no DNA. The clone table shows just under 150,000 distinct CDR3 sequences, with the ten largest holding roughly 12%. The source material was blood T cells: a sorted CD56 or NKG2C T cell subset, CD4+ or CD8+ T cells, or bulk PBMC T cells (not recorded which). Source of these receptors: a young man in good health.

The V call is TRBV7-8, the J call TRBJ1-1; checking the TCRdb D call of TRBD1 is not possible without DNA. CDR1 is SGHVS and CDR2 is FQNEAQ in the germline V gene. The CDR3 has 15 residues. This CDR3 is CASSFEPGVNTEAFF.

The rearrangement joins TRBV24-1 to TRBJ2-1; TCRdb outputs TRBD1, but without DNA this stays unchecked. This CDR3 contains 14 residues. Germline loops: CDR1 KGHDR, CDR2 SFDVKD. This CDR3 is CATSVGGEIDEQFF.

CDR3 region: CTSSPRQETQYF. The chain is built from TRBV1 and TRBJ2-5. TRBV1 is annotated as a pseudogene. The CDR3 runs 12 residues.

The CDR3 sequence: CASSSDRGDEQYF. The chain combines TRBV7-8 with TRBJ2-7; TCRdb lists TRBD1, though no DNA is available to test this call. CDR1 and CDR2 from the germline V gene are SGHVS and FQNEAQ. CDR3 length equals 13 residues.

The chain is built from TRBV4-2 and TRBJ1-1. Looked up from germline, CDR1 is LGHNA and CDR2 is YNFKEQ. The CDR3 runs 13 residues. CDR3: CASSQEKNTEAFF.

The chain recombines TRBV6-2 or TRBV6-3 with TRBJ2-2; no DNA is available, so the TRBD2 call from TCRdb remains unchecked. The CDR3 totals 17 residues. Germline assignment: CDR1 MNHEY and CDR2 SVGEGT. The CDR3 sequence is CASSYLALAGNTGELFF.

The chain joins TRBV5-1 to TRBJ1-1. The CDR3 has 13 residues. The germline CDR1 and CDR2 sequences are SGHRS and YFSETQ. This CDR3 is CASSPIGNTEAFF.

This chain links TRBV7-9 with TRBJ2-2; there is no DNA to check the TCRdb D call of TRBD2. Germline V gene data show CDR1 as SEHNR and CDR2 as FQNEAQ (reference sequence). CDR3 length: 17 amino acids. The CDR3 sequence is CASSLTTGTSVSGELFF.

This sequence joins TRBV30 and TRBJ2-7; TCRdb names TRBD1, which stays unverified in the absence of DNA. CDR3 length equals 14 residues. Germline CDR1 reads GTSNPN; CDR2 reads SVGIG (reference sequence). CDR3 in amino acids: CAWSDPGVSYEQYF.

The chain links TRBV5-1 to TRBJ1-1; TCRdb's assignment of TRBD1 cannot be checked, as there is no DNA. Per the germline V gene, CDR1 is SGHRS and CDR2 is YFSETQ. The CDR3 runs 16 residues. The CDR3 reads CASSLGFGRGDAEAFF.

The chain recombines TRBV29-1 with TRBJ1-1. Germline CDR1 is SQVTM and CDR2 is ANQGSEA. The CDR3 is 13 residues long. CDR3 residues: CSVDGPTNTEAFF.

The CDR3 reads CASSPIGGEQFF. The rearrangement links TRBV11-2 to TRBJ2-1; TCRdb designates TRBD1, a call that cannot be tested without DNA. Per germline, CDR1 SGHAT and CDR2 FQNNGV. The CDR3 covers 12 residues.

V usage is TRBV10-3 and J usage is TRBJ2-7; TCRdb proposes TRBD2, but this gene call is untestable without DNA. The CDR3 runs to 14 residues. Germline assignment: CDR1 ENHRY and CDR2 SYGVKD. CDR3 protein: CAISDPGLSYEQYF.

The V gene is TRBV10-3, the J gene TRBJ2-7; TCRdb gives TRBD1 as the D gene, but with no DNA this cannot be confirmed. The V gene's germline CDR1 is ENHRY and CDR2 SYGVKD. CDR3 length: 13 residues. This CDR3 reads CAILDGAGGEQYF.

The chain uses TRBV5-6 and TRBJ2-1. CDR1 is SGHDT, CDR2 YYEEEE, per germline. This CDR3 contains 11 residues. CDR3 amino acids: CASSQESEQFF.

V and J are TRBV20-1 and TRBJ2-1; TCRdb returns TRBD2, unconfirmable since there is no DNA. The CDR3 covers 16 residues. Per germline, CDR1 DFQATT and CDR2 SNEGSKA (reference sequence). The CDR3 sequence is CSAREIYSSGANEQFF.

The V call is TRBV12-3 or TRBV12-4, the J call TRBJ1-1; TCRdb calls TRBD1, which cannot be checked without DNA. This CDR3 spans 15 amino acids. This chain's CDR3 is CASSLVRGQITEAFF.

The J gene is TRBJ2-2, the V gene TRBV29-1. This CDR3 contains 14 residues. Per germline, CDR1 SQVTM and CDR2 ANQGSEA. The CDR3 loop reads CSVEYGSKPGELFF.

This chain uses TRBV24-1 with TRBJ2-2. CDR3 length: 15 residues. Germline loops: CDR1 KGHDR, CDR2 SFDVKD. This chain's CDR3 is CATSDFSANTGELFF.

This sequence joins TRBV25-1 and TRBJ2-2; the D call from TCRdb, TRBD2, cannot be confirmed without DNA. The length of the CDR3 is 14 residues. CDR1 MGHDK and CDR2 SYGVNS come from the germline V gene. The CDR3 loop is CASSEGTLSGELFF.

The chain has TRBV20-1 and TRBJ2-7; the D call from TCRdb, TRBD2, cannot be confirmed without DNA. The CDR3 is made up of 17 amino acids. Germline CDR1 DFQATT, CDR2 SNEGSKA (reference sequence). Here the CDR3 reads CSDAGNLGLAGEYEQYF.

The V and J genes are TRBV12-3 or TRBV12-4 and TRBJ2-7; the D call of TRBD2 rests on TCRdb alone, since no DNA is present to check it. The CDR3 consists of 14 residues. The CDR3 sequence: CASSWGATRGLQYF.